Given below is one T cell receptor (beta chain) in context. No antigen is known for it. The data derive from a study of early T cells in non-severe SARS-CoV-2 infection. Study overall: Unsorted whole blood bulk RNA was sequenced, with unpaired chains. Study-level findings and limits: CD4 and private specificities were missed by VDJdb matching, which favored anti-spike CD8 responses.

Individual cDNA molecules carried attached unique molecular identifiers. TCRdb reprocessed the 5' RACE reads with MiXCR, giving one entry per CDR3 protein. Among around 40,000 distinct CDR3 sequences, around 6.5% were seen once, and the ten largest hold roughly 4.4%. V shed 3 bases and J 13 bases; nucleotides not matched to a gene: 8. There are 12 residues in the CDR3. The germline gives CDR1 LGHNT, CDR2 FRNRAP. The chain uses TRBV12-5 and TRBJ1-1; TRBD1 matches 7 bases. The sequencing input was whole blood. This TCR derives from an adult who was a healthcare worker with PCR-confirmed SARS-CoV-2 infection or an uninfected control (not recorded which). This CDR3 is CASGFGQGEVFF. The DNA of the CDR3 is TGTGCTAGTGGTTTCGGGCAGGGGGAGGTTTTCTTT.